A single sample is the source of the 13 T cell receptor beta chains below, sequenced in a study of T-cell memory formation after mild COVID-19 (dated by TCRdb to about 2021). The library relied on 5' RACE. Sequencing took place on an Illumina NovaSeq 6000. TCRdb applied fastp at Q25 and MiXCR to the public reads, then kept only in-frame beta chains. Every entry covers one CDR3 protein and lists the most common genes and DNA from its rows. Counted in this sample were some 450,000 distinct CDR3 sequences; more than 15% of them appeared once. The top ten clones comprise roughly a fifth of the sample. The specimen was PBMCs or a T cell subset sorted from them (not recorded which). Source of these receptors: a man aged 18-30 years who had mild COVID-19 (a few samples of this study predate the infection). The sample titles of this study are shuffled in the database, so cell type and time point are left out; the donor was told from shared clones.

A few counts support this clonotype. V and J are TRBV5-4 and TRBJ1-1, with D unclear. Trimming took off 3 bases at V and 7 bases at J, with 13 bases between the two ends. Looked up from germline, CDR1 is SGHNT and CDR2 is YYREEE (reference sequence). The CDR3 totals 13 residues. The CDR3 loop is CASSWYTQDEAFF. The DNA for the CDR3 is TGTGCCAGCAGCTGGTACACTCAGGATGAAGCTTTCTTT.

The chain couples TRBV5-6 to TRBJ2-7; 12 bases map to TRBD2. The CDR3 spans 16 residues. Germline CDR1 and CDR2: SGHDT and YYEEEE. Losses at the gene ends were 4 bases for V and 3 bases for J; bases not matched to a gene: 8. The CDR3 DNA is TGTGCCAGCAGCCCCTCGTGGACTAGCGGGGTCTACGAGCAGTACTTC. Translation: CASSPSWTSGVYEQYF.

This chain connects TRBV29-1 to TRBJ2-7, with D possibly matching TRBD1 (5 bases). V gave up 5 bases and J gave up 2 bases, with 10 bases separating them. CDR1 SQVTM and CDR2 ANQGSEA come from the germline V gene. The CDR3 is made up of 12 amino acids. The CDR3 reads CSVYAGTYEQYF. As DNA, the CDR3 is TGCAGCGTTTATGCAGGGACCTACGAGCAGTACTTC.

This chain links TRBV23-1 with TRBJ1-6; D unclear. TRBV23-1 is reported as an ORF; its role is uncertain. This CDR3 spans 8 amino acids. Trimming pared 7 bases from V and 14 bases from J, leaving 3 bases between. Written as DNA, the CDR3 is TGCGCCAGCAATGCCCTCCACTTT. It is translated as CASNALHF.

This chain joins TRBV6-2 or TRBV6-3 and TRBJ2-1, with D tentatively TRBD2 (7 bases). This CDR3 is built from 15 residues. V lost 5 bases and J lost 8, with 19 bases in between. Germline V gives CDR1 MNHEY, CDR2 SVGEGT. This CDR3 reads CASSKTGGHRDEQFF. CDR3 in DNA: TGTGCCAGCAGTAAGACCGGGGGGCACCGCGATGAGCAGTTCTTC.

This sequence joins TRBV4-1 and TRBJ2-2; tentatively, D is TRBD2 (7 bases). This CDR3 has 15 residues. From germline, CDR1 is MGHRA and CDR2 YSYEKL. With 2 bases removed from V and 7 bases from J, the gap between germline ends came to 14 bases. CDR3 protein: CASSQRLGGDGELFF. In DNA, the CDR3 is TGCGCCAGCAGCCAAAGGCTAGGGGGGGACGGGGAGCTGTTTTTT.

In its sample, this clonotype was seen many times. This CDR3 reads CSARTGNQPQHF. The CDR3 nucleotides read TGCAGTGCTAGGACAGGGAATCAGCCCCAGCATTTT. V usage is TRBV20-1 and J usage is TRBJ1-5; 7 nucleotides agree with TRBD1. After removal of 3 bases from V and 4 bases from J, the junction contained 0 bases not matched to a gene. The CDR3 spans 12 residues. Germline CDR1 and CDR2: DFQATT and SNEGSKA (reference sequence).

At least ten counts were recorded for this clonotype. The chain combines TRBV18 with TRBJ2-7; 9 bases fit TRBD1. CDR3 length equals 15 residues. J gave up 2 bases and V 6 bases, and 8 bases lay outside the gene matches. Germline V CDR1 and CDR2: KGHSH, LQKENI. CDR3 in amino acids: CASSYTGGGAYEQYV. CDR3 bases: TGTGCCAGCTCCTACACAGGGGGCGGCGCCTACGAGCAGTACGTC.

This clonotype occurred many times. V is TRBV7-9 and J is TRBJ2-7; D may be TRBD1 (6 bases). The CDR3 has 16 amino acids. CDR1 and CDR2 (germline): SEHNR, FQNEAQ (reference sequence). The germline V and J ends were trimmed by 4 bases and 1 base, with 17 bases remaining between them. CDR3 nucleotides: TGTGCCAGCAGCTCTTCCCCGGGACACCTATCCTACGAGCAGTACTTC. Residues: CASSSSPGHLSYEQYF.

This clonotype was counted between two and nine times. The J gene is TRBJ1-2, the V gene TRBV18; D might be TRBD1 (5 bases). Per the germline V gene, CDR1 is KGHSH and CDR2 is LQKENI. V was clipped by 1 base and J by 2 bases, with 17 bases between them. The CDR3 runs to 17 residues. Here the CDR3 DNA reads TGTGCCAGCTCACCACGGTCAGGGAGTCCCCTCAACTATGGCTACACCTTC. It encodes CASSPRSGSPLNYGYTF.

This chain connects TRBV3-1 to TRBJ2-5; TRBD1 matches 9 bases. Unmatched junction bases numbered 7, after V lost 6 bases and J lost 5 bases. This CDR3 region has 14 residues. Germline V gene lookup returns CDR1 LGHDT and CDR2 YNNKEL (reference sequence). The CDR3 loop reads CASRGQGVWETQYF. CDR3 sequence (DNA): TGTGCCAGCAGGGGACAGGGCGTGTGGGAGACCCAGTACTTC.

This clonotype was seen just once. This chain joins TRBV5-1 and TRBJ2-3; D unresolved. This CDR3 comprises 13 residues. V lost 0 bases, J lost 3 bases, and 5 bases lay in between. Germline loops: CDR1 SGHRS, CDR2 YFSETQ. CDR3 sequence: CASSLEPTDTQYF. Here the CDR3 DNA reads TGCGCCAGCAGCTTGGAGCCGACAGATACGCAGTATTTT.

This clonotype was observed a handful of times. The V gene is TRBV4-2, the J gene TRBJ1-2, with 7 bases fitting TRBD1. Trimming took 3 bases from V and 4 from J; bases not matched to a gene: 2. CDR1 and CDR2 (germline): LGHNA, YNFKEQ. The CDR3 runs to 13 residues. CDR3 nucleotides: TGTGCCAGCAGCCAGACAGGGCCCTATGGCTACACCTTC. Translating gives CASSQTGPYGYTF.